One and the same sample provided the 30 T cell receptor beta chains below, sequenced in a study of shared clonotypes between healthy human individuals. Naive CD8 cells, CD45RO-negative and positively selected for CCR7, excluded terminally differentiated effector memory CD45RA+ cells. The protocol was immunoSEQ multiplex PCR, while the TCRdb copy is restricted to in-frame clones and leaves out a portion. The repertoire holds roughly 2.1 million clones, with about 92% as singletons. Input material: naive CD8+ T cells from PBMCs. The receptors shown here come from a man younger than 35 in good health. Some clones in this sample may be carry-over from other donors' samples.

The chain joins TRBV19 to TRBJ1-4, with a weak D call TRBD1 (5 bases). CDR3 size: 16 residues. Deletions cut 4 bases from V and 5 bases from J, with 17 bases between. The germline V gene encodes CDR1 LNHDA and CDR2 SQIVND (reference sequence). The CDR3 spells CASSTIRGTLNEKLFF. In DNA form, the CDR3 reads TGTGCCAGTAGTACCATCCGTGGGACTTTAAATGAAAAACTGTTTTTT.

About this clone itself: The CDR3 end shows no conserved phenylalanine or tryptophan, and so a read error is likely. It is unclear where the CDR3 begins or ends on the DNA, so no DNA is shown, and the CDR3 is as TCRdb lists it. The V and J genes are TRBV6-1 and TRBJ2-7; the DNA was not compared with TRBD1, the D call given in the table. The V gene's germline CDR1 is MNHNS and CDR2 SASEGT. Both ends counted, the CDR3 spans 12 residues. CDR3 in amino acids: CASSGGRSGQTY.

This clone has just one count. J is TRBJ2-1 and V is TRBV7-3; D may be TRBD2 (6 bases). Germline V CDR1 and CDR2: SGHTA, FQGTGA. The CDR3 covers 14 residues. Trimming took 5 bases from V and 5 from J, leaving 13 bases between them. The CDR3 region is CASSPTRADNEQFF. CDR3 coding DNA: TGTGCCAGCAGCCCGACTAGAGCCGACAATGAGCAGTTCTTC.

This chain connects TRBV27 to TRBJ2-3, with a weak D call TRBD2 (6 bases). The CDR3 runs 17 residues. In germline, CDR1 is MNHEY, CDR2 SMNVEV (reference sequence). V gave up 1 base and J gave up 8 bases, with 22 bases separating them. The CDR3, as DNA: TGTGCCAGCAGTTTATATACACTAGCAGGGAAGGTGGGTACGCAGTATTTT. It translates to CASSLYTLAGKVGTQYF.

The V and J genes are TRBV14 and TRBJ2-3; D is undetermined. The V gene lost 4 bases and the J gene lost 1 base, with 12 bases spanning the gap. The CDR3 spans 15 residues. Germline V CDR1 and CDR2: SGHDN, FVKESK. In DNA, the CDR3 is TGTGCCAGCAGCCCGAGAGGATTAGGCACAGATACGCAGTATTTT. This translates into CASSPRGLGTDTQYF.

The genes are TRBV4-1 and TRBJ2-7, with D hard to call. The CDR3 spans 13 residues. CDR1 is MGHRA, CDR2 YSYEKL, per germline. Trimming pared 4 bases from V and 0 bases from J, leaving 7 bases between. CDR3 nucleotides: TGCGCCAGCAGCCCTCGGGCCTCCTACGAGCAGTACTTC. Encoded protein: CASSPRASYEQYF.

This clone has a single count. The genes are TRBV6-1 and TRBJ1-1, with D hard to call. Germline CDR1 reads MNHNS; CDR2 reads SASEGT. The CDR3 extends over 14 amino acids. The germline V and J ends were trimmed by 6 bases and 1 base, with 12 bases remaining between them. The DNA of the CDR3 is TGTGCCAGCAGGTACTTGGTGGCGAACACTGAAGCTTTCTTT. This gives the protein CASRYLVANTEAFF.

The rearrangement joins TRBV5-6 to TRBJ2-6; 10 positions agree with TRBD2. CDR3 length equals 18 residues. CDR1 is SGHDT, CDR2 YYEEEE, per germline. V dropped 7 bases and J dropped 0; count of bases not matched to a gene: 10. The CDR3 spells CASGILSGGISGANVLTF. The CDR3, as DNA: TGTGCCAGCGGAATCCTTAGCGGGGGGATCTCTGGGGCCAACGTCCTGACTTTC.

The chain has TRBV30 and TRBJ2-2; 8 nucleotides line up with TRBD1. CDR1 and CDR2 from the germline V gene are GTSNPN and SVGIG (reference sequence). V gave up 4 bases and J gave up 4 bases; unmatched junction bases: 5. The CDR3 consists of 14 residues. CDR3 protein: CAWTRTGRTGELFF. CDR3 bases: TGTGCCTGGACCAGGACAGGGCGCACCGGGGAGCTGTTTTTT.

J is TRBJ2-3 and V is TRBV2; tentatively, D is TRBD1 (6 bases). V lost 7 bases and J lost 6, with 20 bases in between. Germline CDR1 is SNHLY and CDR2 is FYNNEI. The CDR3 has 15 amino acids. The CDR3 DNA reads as TGTGCCAGCACTAACAGGGAATCCGACGTGGATACGCAGTATTTT. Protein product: CASTNRESDVDTQYF. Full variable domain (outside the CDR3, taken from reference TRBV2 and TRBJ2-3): EPEVTQTPSHQVTQMGQEVILRCVPISNHLYFYWYRQILGQKVEFLVSFYNNEISEKSEIFDDQFSVERPDGSNFTLKIRSTKLEDSAMYFCASTNRESDVDTQYFGPGTRLTVL.

The chain's CDR3 is CASRSGVEEREYNEQFF. The DNA for the CDR3 is TGTGCCAGCCGATCTGGGGTCGAGGAGCGGGAATACAATGAGCAGTTCTTC. The chain has TRBV14 and TRBJ2-1, with TRBD2 matching over 7 bases. The CDR3 loop spans 17 amino acids. Germline V CDR1 and CDR2: SGHDN, FVKESK. V lost 8 bases to trimming and J lost 4 bases; unmatched junction nucleotides: 17.

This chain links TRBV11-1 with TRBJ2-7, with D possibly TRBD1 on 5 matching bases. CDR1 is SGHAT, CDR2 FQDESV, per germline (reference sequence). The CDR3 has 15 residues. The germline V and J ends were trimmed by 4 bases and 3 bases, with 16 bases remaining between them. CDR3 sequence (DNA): TGTGCCAGCAGCTCCAGACCAGGGCCCCTCTACGAGCAGTACTTC. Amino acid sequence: CASSSRPGPLYEQYF.

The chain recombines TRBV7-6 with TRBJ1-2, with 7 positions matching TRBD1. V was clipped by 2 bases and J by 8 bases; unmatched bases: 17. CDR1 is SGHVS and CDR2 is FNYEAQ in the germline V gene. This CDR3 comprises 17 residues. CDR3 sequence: CASSLYARGSAKYGYTF. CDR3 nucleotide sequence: TGTGCCAGCAGCTTATACGCCAGGGGGTCCGCGAAGTACGGCTACACCTTC.

Here the CDR3 reads CASSYHRGWGAPGGELFF. The CDR3 nucleotides are TGTGCCAGCAGTTACCATCGGGGGTGGGGCGCCCCGGGCGGGGAGCTGTTTTTT. The J gene is TRBJ2-2, the V gene TRBV27, with D perhaps matching TRBD2 (6 bases). Germline CDR1 MNHEY, CDR2 SMNVEV (reference sequence). The length of the CDR3 is 18 residues. V lost 4 bases, J lost 7 bases, and 25 bases lay in between.

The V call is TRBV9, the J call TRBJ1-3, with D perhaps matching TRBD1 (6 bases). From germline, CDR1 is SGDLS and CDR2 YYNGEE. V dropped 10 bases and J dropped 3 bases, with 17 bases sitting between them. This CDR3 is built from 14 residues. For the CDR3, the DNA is TGTGCCTCCGCGGCGGGGGCAAGTGGAAACACCATATATTTT. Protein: CASAAGASGNTIYF.

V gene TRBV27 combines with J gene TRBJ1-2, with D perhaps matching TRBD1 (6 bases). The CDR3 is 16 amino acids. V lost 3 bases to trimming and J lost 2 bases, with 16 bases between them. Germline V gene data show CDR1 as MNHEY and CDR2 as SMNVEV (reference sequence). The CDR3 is CASSFEYPGQNYGYTF. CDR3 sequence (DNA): TGTGCCAGCAGTTTCGAGTACCCAGGACAGAACTATGGCTACACCTTC.

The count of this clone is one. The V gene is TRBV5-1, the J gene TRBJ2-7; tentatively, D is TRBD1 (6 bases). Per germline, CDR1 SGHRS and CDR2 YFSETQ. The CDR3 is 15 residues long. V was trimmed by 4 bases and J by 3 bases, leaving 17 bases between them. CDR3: CASSPGRTGYYEQYF. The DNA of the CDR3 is TGCGCCAGCAGCCCAGGTCGTACAGGGTACTACGAGCAGTACTTC.

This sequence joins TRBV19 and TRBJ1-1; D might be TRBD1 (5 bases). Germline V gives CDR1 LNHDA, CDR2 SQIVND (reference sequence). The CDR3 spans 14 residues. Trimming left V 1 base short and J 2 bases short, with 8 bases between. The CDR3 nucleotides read TGTGCCAGTAGTATAGCAACAGGTAACACTGAAGCTTTCTTT. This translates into CASSIATGNTEAFF.

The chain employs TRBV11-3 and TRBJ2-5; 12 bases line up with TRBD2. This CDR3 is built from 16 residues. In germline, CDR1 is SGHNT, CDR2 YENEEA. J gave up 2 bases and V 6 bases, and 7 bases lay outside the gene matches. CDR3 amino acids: CASSSPSGRDQETQYF. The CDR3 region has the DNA TGTGCCAGCAGTTCCCCTAGCGGGAGGGATCAAGAGACCCAGTACTTC. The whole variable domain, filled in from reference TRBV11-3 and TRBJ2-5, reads EAGVVQSPRYKIIEKKQPVAFWCNPISGHNTLYWYLQNLGQGPELLIRYENEEAVDDSQLPKDRFSAERLKGVDSTLKIQPAELGDSAVYLCASSSPSGRDQETQYFGPGTRLLVL.

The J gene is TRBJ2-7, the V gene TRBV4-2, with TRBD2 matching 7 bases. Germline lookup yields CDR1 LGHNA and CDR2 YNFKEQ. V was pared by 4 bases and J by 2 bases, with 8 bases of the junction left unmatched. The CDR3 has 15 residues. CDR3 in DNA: TGTGCCAGCAGCCCCACCTCTAGCGGTGCCTACGAGCAGTACTTC. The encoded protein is CASSPTSSGAYEQYF.

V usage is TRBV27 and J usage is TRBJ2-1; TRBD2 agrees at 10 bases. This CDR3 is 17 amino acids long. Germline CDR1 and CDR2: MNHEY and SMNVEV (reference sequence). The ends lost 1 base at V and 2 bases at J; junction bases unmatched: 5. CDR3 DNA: TGTGCCAGCAGTTTATGGTCAGGACTAGCGGCCTACAATGAGCAGTTCTTC. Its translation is CASSLWSGLAAYNEQFF.

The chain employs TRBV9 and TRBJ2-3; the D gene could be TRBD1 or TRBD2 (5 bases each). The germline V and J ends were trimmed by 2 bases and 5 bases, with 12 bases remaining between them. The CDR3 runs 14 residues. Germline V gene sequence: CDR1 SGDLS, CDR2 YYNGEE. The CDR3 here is CASSVGTGGDTQYF. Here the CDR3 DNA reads TGTGCCAGCAGCGTGGGGACGGGTGGAGATACGCAGTATTTT. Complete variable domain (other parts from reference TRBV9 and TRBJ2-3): DSGVTQTPKHLITATGQRVTLRCSPRSGDLSVYWYQQSLDQGLQFLIQYYNGEERAKGNILERFSAQQFPDLHSELNLSSLELGDSALYFCASSVGTGGDTQYFGPGTRLTVL.

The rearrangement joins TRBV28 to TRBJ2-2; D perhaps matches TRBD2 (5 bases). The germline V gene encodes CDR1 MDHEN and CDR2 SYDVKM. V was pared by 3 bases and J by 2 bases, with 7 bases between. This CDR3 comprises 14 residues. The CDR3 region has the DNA TGTGCCAGCAGTTTTGGGAGCAACACCGGGGAGCTGTTTTTT. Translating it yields CASSFGSNTGELFF. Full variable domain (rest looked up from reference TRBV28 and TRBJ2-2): DVKVTQSSRYLVKRTGEKVFLECVQDMDHENMFWYRQDPGLGLRLIYFSYDVKMKEKGDIPEGYSVSREKKERFSLILESASTNQTSMYLCASSFGSNTGELFFGEGSRLTVL.

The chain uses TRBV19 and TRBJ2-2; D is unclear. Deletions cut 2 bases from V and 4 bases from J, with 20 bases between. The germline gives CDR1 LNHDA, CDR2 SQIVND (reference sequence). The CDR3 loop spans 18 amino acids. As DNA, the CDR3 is TGTGCCAGTAGTATAAGGTTCAGGAATCGGCCTGGCACCGGGGAGCTGTTTTTT. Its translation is CASSIRFRNRPGTGELFF.

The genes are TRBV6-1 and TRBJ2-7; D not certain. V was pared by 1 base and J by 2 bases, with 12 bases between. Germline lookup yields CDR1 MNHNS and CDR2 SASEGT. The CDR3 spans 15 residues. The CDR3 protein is CASSEVGNPAYEQYF. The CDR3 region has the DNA TGTGCCAGCAGTGAAGTTGGGAACCCTGCCTACGAGCAGTACTTC.

The chain's CDR3 is CASSPRTGQSNEQFF. CDR3 coding DNA: TGTGCCAGCAGTCCCCGGACGGGACAATCCAATGAGCAGTTCTTC. V usage is TRBV6-1 and J usage is TRBJ2-1, with D possibly TRBD1 on 6 matching bases. This CDR3 has 15 amino acids. Trimming pared 5 bases from V and 6 bases from J, leaving 17 bases between. Per the germline V gene, CDR1 is MNHNS and CDR2 is SASEGT.

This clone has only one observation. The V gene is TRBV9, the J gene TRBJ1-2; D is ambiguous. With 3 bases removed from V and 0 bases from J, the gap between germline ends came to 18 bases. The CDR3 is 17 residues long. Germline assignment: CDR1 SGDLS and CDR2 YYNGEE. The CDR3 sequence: CASSGIHGPPPNYGYTF. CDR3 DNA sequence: TGTGCCAGCAGCGGGATTCACGGTCCGCCCCCTAACTATGGCTACACCTTC.

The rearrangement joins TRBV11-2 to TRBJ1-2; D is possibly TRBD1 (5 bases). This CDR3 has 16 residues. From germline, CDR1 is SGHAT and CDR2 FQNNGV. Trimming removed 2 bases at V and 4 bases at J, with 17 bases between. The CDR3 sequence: CASSLPGAIIGYGYTF. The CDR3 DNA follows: TGTGCCAGCAGCTTACCCGGGGCCATAATCGGCTATGGCTACACCTTC.

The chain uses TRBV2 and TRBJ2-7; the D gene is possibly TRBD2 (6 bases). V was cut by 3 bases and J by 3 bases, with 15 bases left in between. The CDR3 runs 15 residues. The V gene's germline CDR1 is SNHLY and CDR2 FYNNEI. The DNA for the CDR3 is TGTGCCAGCAGTGACCTTACCGGGACTTACTACGAGCAGTACTTC. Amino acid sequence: CASSDLTGTYYEQYF.

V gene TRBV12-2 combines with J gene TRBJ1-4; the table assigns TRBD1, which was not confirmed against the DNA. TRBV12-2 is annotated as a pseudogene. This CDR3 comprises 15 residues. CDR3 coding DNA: TGTGCAAGTCGCCCAGAGGACAGGGGCAATGAAAAACTGTTTTTT. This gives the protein CASRPEDRGNEKLFF.